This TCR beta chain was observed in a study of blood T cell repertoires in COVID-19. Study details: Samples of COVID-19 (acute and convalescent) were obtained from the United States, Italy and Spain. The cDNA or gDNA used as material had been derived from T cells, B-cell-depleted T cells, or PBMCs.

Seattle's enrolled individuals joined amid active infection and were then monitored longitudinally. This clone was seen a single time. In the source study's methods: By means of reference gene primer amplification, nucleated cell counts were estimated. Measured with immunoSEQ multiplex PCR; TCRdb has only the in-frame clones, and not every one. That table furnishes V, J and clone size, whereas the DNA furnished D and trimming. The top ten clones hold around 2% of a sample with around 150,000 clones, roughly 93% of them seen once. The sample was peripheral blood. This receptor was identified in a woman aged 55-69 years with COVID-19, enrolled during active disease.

CDR3: CASSLARDSPGYTF. CDR3 nucleotide sequence: TGTGCCAGCAGCTTAGCGCGGGACAGCCCTGGCTACACCTTC. The chain links TRBV7-9 to TRBJ1-2; 7 positions match TRBD1. Trimming removed 0 bases from V and 7 bases from J; junction bases left unmatched: 5. This CDR3 comprises 14 residues. Germline CDR1 reads SEHNR; CDR2 reads FQNEAQ (reference sequence). Complete variable domain (other parts from reference TRBV7-9 and TRBJ1-2): DTGVSQNPRHKITKRGQNVTFRCDPISEHNRLYWYRQTLGQGPEFLTYFQNEAQLEKSRLLSDRFSAERPKGSFSTLEIQRTEQGDSAMYLCASSLARDSPGYTFGSGTRLTVV.